The present entry profiles one TCR beta chain with its context. This CDR3 has 20 amino acids. Trimming removed 0 bases at V and 2 bases at J, with 24 bases between. In germline, CDR1 is LGHNA, CDR2 YSLEER. These data come from a study of shared T cell receptors in the human thymus. Libraries were prepared by immunoSEQ multiplex PCR; TCRdb keeps only in-frame clonotypes and omits some of them. The sample has some 640,000 clones; about 90% are singletons. These data were also filed under a second study, of human thymus T cells. That report adds: Resections obtained during corrective heart surgery supplied the thymus tissue.

The chain has TRBV4-3 and TRBJ2-3; perhaps TRBD1 as D (6 bases). Sample: thymocytes. The sequence was collected from a boy in the first two years of life with a congenital heart defect. Written as DNA, the CDR3 is TGCGCCAGCAGCCAAGAGGGGGCAGAGGGACGTTCACGGCACACAGATACGCAGTATTTT. Translating gives CASSQEGAEGRSRHTDTQYF.